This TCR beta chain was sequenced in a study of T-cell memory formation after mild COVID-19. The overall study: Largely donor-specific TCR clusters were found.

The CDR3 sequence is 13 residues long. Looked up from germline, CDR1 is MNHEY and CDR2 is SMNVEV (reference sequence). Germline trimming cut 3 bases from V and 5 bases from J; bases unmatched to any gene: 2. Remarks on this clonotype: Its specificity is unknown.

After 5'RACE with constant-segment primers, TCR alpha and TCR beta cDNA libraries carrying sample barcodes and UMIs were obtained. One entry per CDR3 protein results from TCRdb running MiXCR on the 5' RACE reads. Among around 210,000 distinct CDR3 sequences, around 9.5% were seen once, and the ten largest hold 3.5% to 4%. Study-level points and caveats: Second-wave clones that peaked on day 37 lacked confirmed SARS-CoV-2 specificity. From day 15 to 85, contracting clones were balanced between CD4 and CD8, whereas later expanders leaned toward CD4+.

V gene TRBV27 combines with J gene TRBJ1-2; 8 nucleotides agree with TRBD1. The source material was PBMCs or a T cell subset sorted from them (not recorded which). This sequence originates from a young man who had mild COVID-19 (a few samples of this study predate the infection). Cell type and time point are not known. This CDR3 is CASSFRGLYGYTF. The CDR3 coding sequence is TGTGCCAGCAGTTTCAGGGGGCTTTATGGCTACACCTTC.